The rows below give T cell receptor beta chains drawn from one sample of a study of CD8 T cells in Susac syndrome. TCRdb fed the immunoSEQ multiplex PCR reads into MiXCR, producing one record per CDR3 protein. The sample records about 250,000 distinct CDR3 sequences, just over 90% being singletons. Sequenced sample: CD4+ T cells from PBMCs. The receptors come from a human donor with multiple sclerosis. Both conserved end residues are part of each CDR3. A D gene is named only where the DNA matches it firmly. Some rows mark clone size as missing; the rest say once, few, many or name a class of expanded clone.

-,-,TRBV2,TRBJ2-5,TGTGCCAGCAGTGACTCCGGGGAGACCCAGTACTTC,CASSDSGETQYF
-,-,TRBV12-3/TRBV12-4,TRBJ1-2,TGTGCCAGCAGTTCTGGGACATCTGGCTACACCTTC,CASSSGTSGYTF
-,TRBD1,TRBV12-3/TRBV12-4,TRBJ1-2,TGTGCCAGCAGTGAGAATCACAGGGGACCTTGGGGCTACACCTTC,CASSENHRGPWGYTF
-,TRBD1,TRBV14,TRBJ2-3,TGTGCCAGCAGCCAAGCAGGACAGGGTCGAACAGATACGCAGTATTTT,CASSQAGQGRTDTQYF
-,TRBD1,TRBV20-1,TRBJ2-4,TGCAGTGCTAGAGTGGTAACAGGGGAAAACATTCAGTACTTC,CSARVVTGENIQYF
-,-,TRBV30,TRBJ1-6,TGTGCCTGGAGTACAGGGAATTCACCCCTCCACTTT,CAWSTGNSPLHF
-,TRBD2,TRBV24-1,TRBJ2-1,TGTGCCACCAGTGATAAGGCGGGAGAGGTCTCCTACAATGAGCAGTTCTTC,CATSDKAGEVSYNEQFF
-,-,TRBV5-1,TRBJ1-2,TGCGCCAGCAGCGAGCAGGGGCATATTAGGGTAAGCTACACCTTC,CASSEQGHIRVSYTF
-,-,TRBV6-5,TRBJ2-5,TGTGCCAGCAGTTACCGAGGGGGGCAAGGGGAGACCCAGTACTTC,CASSYRGGQGETQYF
-,TRBD2,TRBV6-5,TRBJ2-1,TGTGCCAGCAGTTACGCGATTCTAGCGGGGGGGTACAATGAGCAGTTCTTC,CASSYAILAGGYNEQFF
-,-,TRBV25-1,TRBJ1-6,TGTGCCAGCAGTGAGTCCTCCAAAAGGAAATCACCCCTCCACTTT,CASSESSKRKSPLHF
-,TRBD1,TRBV3-1,TRBJ1-1,TGTGCCAGCAGCCAATACAGGGGGAACACTGAAGCTTTCTTT,CASSQYRGNTEAFF
-,-,TRBV12-3/TRBV12-4,TRBJ2-3,TGTGCCAGCAGAAAGGACATCACAGATACGCAGTATTTT,CASRKDITDTQYF
once,-,TRBV29-1,TRBJ2-1,TGCAGCGTTAATTCGGGCAGCTCCTACAATGAGCAGTTCTTC,CSVNSGSSYNEQFF
once,-,TRBV6-5,TRBJ1-5,TGTGCCAGCAGTCGACAGGAGGATCAGCCCCAGCATTTT,CASSRQEDQPQHF
-,TRBD1,TRBV29-1,TRBJ2-7,TGCAGCGTTCGGGGGACAGGGGGCTACGAGCAGTACTTC,CSVRGTGGYEQYF
-,-,TRBV6-1,TRBJ1-2,TGTGCCAGCAGTGAGCTTACGGATCCAGAAGCTAACTATGGCTACACCTTC,CASSELTDPEANYGYTF
-,TRBD2,TRBV4-1,TRBJ2-2,TGCGCCAGCAGCCAGACTAGCGGGACGGGCACCGGGGAGCTGTTTTTT,CASSQTSGTGTGELFF
-,-,TRBV9,TRBJ1-2,TGTGCCAGCAGCGTAAGTCCCGACAGTTCCTATGGCTACACCTTC,CASSVSPDSSYGYTF
-,-,TRBV28,TRBJ2-1,TGTGCCAGCCGTGGCGCCGGGGAGCAGTTCTTC,CASRGAGEQFF
-,-,TRBV7-2,TRBJ2-3,TGTGCCAGCAGCACAGGGGAGGGCGATACGCAGTATTTT,CASSTGEGDTQYF
-,TRBD2,TRBV4-2,TRBJ2-5,TGTGCCAGCAGCCAAGCCGGGAGGGCAGAGACCCAGTACTTC,CASSQAGRAETQYF
few,TRBD1,TRBV28,TRBJ2-6,TGTGCCAGCAGTTTGTGGCAGGGGGCTGGGGCCAACGTCCTGACTTTC,CASSLWQGAGANVLTF
-,-,TRBV29-1,TRBJ2-3,TGCAGCGTTGCATCTCGGGCCACAGATACGCAGTATTTT,CSVASRATDTQYF
-,-,TRBV9,TRBJ2-5,TGTGCCAGCAGCGTAGGAACTTCACAGGGGGGGGAAGAGACCCAGTACTTC,CASSVGTSQGGEETQYF
-,TRBD1,TRBV25-1,TRBJ2-7,TGTGCCAGCAGTGAATACCATCGACAGGGGGCGGCGGACGAGCAGTACTTC,CASSEYHRQGAADEQYF
-,-,TRBV30,TRBJ2-2,TGTGCCTGGAGTATGGACATGAACACCGGGGAGCTGTTTTTT,CAWSMDMNTGELFF
-,TRBD2,TRBV2,TRBJ2-3,TGTGCCAGCAACCCTAGCGGGGGGGCCGGCACAGATACGCAGTATTTT,CASNPSGGAGTDTQYF
-,TRBD1,TRBV7-9,TRBJ1-1,TGTGCCAGCAGCCCTAGCAGGGGGCTGAACACTGAAGCTTTCTTT,CASSPSRGLNTEAFF
-,-,TRBV3-1,TRBJ1-3,TGTGCCAGCAGCCACCCACCTGGGAGCTCTGGAAACACCATATATTTT,CASSHPPGSSGNTIYF
once,TRBD1,TRBV6-5,TRBJ1-4,TGTGCCAGCAGTTCGACAGGGCGGTCAGAAAAACTGTTTTTT,CASSSTGRSEKLFF
-,TRBD1,TRBV7-9,TRBJ1-4,TGTGCCAGCAGCACCCACAGGGGAAGTGGTGAAAAACTGTTTTTT,CASSTHRGSGEKLFF
-,TRBD1,TRBV11-2,TRBJ2-2,TGTGCCAGCAGCCGTAGACAGGGGGACACCGGGGAGCTGTTTTTT,CASSRRQGDTGELFF
-,-,TRBV5-1,TRBJ2-5,TGCGCCAGCAGCTTGGGGCAAAAGCAAGAGACCCAGTACTTC,CASSLGQKQETQYF
-,-,TRBV5-4,TRBJ1-4,TGTGCCAGCAGCTTGGGATGGACAGAAAAACTGTTTTTT,CASSLGWTEKLFF
-,TRBD2,TRBV14,TRBJ2-1,TGTGCCAGCAGCCTTCTAGCGGGAGGGCAAGGTAGGCAGTTCTTC,CASSLLAGGQGRQFF
-,-,TRBV5-4,TRBJ2-3,TGTGCCAGCAGCCCTGACCAGCAAACCACAGATACGCAGTATTTT,CASSPDQQTTDTQYF
once,-,TRBV3-1,TRBJ1-4,TGTGCCAGCAGCCAAGGCTTGCTAGCTAATGAAAAACTGTTTTTT,CASSQGLLANEKLFF
-,TRBD1,TRBV20-1,TRBJ1-1,TGCAGTGCCGAGACAGGGTCGGGCACTGAAGCTTTCTTT,CSAETGSGTEAFF
-,-,TRBV3-1,TRBJ2-2,TGTGCCAGCAGCCCCGGTCAGGGCTACGGGGAGCTGTTTTTT,CASSPGQGYGELFF
-,TRBD2,TRBV30,TRBJ2-1,TGTGCCTCGGGTCGCCGAGCGGGGCTCGGCTCCTACAATGAGCAGTTCTTC,CASGRRAGLGSYNEQFF
-,-,TRBV9,TRBJ2-7,TGTGCCAGCAGCGCCTCTGCAGCTCTGAACGAGCAGTACTTC,CASSASAALNEQYF
-,-,TRBV9,TRBJ1-1,TGTGCCAGCAGCGTAGTGGCGAACACTGAAGCTTTCTTT,CASSVVANTEAFF
once,-,TRBV4-1,TRBJ1-1,TGCGCCAGCAGCCAATGGGGCAATGAAGCTTTCTTT,CASSQWGNEAFF
-,TRBD2,TRBV12-3/TRBV12-4,TRBJ2-1,TGTGCCAGCAGTCTACCGGGACTAGCGGGGGGGAATGAGCAGTTCTTC,CASSLPGLAGGNEQFF